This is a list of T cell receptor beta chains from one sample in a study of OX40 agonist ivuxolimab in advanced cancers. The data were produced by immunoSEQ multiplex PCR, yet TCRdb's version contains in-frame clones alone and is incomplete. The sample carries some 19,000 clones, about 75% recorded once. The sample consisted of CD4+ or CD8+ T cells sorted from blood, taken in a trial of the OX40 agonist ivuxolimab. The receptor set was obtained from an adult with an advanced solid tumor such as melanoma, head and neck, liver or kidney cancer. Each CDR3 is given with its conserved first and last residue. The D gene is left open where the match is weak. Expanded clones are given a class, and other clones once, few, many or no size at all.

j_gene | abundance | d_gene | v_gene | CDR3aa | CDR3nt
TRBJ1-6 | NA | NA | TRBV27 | CASTQSGGLSPLHF | TGTGCCAGCACTCAATCTGGGGGCCTTTCACCCCTCCACTTT
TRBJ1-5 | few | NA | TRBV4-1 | CASSRRWPSNQPQHF | TGCGCCAGCAGCCGTCGTTGGCCGAGCAATCAGCCCCAGCATTTT
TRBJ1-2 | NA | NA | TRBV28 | CASSPTSGVANYGYTF | TGTGCCAGCAGTCCGACCTCAGGGGTAGCTAACTATGGCTACACCTTC
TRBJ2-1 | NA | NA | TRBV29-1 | CSVDLGNEQFF | TGCAGCGTAGACCTGGGAAATGAGCAGTTCTTC
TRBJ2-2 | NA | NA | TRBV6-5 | CASTQFGELFF | TGTGCCAGCACCCAATTCGGGGAGCTGTTTTTT
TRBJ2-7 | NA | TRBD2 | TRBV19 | CASTTSGGPSYEQYF | TGTGCCAGTACTACTAGCGGGGGACCTTCCTACGAGCAGTACTTC
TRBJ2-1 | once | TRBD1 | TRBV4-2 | CASSPDRGNEQFF | TGTGCCAGCAGTCCTGACAGGGGCAATGAGCAGTTCTTC
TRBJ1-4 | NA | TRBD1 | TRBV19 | CASSIWGTGATNEKLFF | TGTGCCAGTAGTATTTGGGGGACAGGAGCAACTAATGAAAAACTGTTTTTT
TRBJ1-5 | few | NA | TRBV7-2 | CASSPGVNQPQHF | TGTGCCAGCAGCCCCGGGGTCAATCAGCCCCAGCATTTT
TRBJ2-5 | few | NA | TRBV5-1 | CASSLAGAGQETQYF | TGCGCCAGCAGCTTGGCCGGGGCAGGGCAAGAGACCCAGTACTTC
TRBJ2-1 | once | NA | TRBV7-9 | CASSSEEDREQFF | TGTGCCAGCAGCTCGGAGGAAGACCGTGAGCAGTTCTTC
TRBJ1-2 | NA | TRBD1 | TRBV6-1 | CASSEEAGQAAYGYTF | TGTGCCAGCAGTGAAGAGGCGGGACAGGCCGCCTATGGCTACACCTTC
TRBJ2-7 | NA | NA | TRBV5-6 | CASSSPGTGTPNYEQYF | TGTGCCAGCAGCTCCCCAGGGACCGGGACACCTAACTACGAGCAGTACTTC
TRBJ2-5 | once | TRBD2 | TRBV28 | CASTLFGGKTSGRKEETQYF | TGTGCCAGCACCCTTTTCGGGGGGAAGACTAGCGGCCGAAAAGAAGAGACCCAGTACTTC
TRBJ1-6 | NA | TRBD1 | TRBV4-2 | CASSVRTGGSPLHF | TGTGCCAGCAGCGTCCGGACAGGGGGTTCACCCCTCCACTTT
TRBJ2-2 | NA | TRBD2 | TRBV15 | CATGGRQGLAGELFF | TGTGCCACCGGGGGTCGCCAGGGACTAGCCGGGGAGCTGTTTTTT
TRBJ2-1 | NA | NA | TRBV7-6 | CASSLQGGNEQFF | TGTGCCAGCAGCCTACAGGGAGGGAATGAGCAGTTCTTC
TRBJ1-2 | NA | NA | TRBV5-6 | CASSLGAGTRYGYTF | TGTGCCAGCAGCTTGGGGGCGGGAACACGCTATGGCTACACCTTC
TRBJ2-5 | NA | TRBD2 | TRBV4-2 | CASTTSGGAQETQYF | TGTGCCAGTACTACAAGCGGGGGGGCGCAAGAGACCCAGTACTTC
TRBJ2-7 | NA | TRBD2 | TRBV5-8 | CASSLVAGVEEQYF | TGTGCCAGCAGCCTGGTTGCGGGGGTGGAAGAGCAGTACTTC
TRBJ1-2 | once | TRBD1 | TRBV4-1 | CASSQDGGQGAGGYTF | TGCGCCAGCAGCCAAGATGGGGGACAGGGGGCGGGTGGCTACACCTTC
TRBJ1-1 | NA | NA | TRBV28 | CASTDVANTEAFF | TGTGCCAGCACCGATGTGGCGAACACTGAAGCTTTCTTT
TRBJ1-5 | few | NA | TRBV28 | CASSPPGNQPQHF | TGTGCCAGCAGTCCCCCTGGCAATCAGCCCCAGCATTTT
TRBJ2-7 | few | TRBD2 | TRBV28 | CASSLVLTSGSEQYF | TGTGCCAGCAGTTTAGTGCTGACTAGCGGGAGCGAGCAGTACTTC
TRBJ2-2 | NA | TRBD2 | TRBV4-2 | CASSLGTTGGGELFF | TGTGCCAGCAGCTTGGGGACTACCGGAGGCGGGGAGCTGTTTTTT
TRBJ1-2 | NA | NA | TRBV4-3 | CASSQVGGGYTF | TGCGCCAGCAGCCAAGTAGGAGGCGGCTACACCTTC
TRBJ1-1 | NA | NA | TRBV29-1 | CSVEGGLGTEAFF | TGCAGCGTTGAAGGGGGGCTAGGGACTGAAGCTTTCTTT
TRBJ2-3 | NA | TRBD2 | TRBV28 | CASSPGGSSGKGDTQYF | TGTGCCAGCAGTCCCGGGGGGTCGAGCGGGAAGGGAGATACGCAGTATTTT
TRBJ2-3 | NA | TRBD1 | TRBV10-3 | CAISEGTGGTDTQYF | TGTGCCATCAGTGAGGGGACAGGGGGCACAGATACGCAGTATTTT
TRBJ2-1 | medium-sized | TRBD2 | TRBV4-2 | CASSQDTGGPGNEQFF | TGTGCCAGCAGCCAAGATACGGGGGGGCCCGGCAATGAGCAGTTCTTC
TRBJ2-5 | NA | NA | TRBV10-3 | CAISEGAAAPQETQYF | TGTGCCATCAGTGAGGGAGCGGCAGCCCCCCAAGAGACCCAGTACTTC
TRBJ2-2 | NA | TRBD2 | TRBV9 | CASSGTSGGAGGELFF | TGTGCCAGCAGCGGGACTAGCGGGGGGGCCGGCGGGGAGCTGTTTTTT
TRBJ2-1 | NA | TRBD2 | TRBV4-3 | CASSQVWLAEMGSYNEQFF | TGCGCCAGCAGCCAAGTGTGGCTAGCGGAGATGGGCTCCTACAATGAGCAGTTCTTC
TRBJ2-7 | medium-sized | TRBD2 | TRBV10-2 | CASSEGLAGGHEQYF | TGCGCCAGCAGTGAGGGGTTAGCGGGAGGCCACGAGCAGTACTTC
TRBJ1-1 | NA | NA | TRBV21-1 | CASSTGGRDTEAFF | TGTGCCAGCAGCACAGGGGGGAGGGACACTGAAGCTTTCTTT